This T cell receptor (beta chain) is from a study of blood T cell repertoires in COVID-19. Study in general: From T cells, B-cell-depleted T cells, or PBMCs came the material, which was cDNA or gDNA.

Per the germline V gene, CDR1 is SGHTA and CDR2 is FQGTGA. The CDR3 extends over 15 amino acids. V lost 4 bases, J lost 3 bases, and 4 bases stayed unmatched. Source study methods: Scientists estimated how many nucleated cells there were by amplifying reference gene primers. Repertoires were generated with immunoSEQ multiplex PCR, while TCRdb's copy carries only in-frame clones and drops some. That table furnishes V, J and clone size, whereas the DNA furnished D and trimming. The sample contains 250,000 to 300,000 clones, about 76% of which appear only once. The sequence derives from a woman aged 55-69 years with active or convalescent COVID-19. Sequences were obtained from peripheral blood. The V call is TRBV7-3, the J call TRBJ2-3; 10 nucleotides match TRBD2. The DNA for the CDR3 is TGTGCCAGCAGCTCCCCGGGACTAGCGACAGATACGCAGTATTTT. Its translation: CASSSPGLATDTQYF.